This T cell receptor (beta chain) was identified in a study of OX40 agonist ivuxolimab in advanced cancers. Study details: Partial responses occurred in three patients (one hepatocellular carcinoma, two cutaneous melanoma). Study findings and constraints: Some nonresponders likewise displayed low normalized T-cell clonal expansion. Clonal expansion was seen in CD4+ and CD8+ blood T cells by week 6 at 0.1 to 3.0 mg/kg.

With respect to this clone: The target antigen is unknown.

The protocol was immunoSEQ multiplex PCR, while the TCRdb copy is restricted to in-frame clones and leaves out a portion. The sample contains about 70,000 clones, approximately 86% of which appear only once. Autoimmune disease history or systemic immunosuppression led to patient exclusion. Sequencing used CD4+ or CD8+ T cells sorted from blood, obtained in a trial of the OX40 agonist ivuxolimab. The TCR was taken from an adult with an advanced solid tumor such as melanoma, head and neck, liver or kidney cancer.

The CDR3 loop reads CAWSVTGRPVRNTIYF. The CDR3 coding sequence is TGTGCCTGGAGTGTAACCGGCAGACCGGTGAGAAACACCATATATTTT. The rearrangement uses TRBV30 and TRBJ1-3; D gene ambiguous. This CDR3 contains 16 residues. Germline loops: CDR1 GTSNPN, CDR2 SVGIG (reference sequence). V was clipped by 0 bases and J by 5 bases, with 17 bases between them.